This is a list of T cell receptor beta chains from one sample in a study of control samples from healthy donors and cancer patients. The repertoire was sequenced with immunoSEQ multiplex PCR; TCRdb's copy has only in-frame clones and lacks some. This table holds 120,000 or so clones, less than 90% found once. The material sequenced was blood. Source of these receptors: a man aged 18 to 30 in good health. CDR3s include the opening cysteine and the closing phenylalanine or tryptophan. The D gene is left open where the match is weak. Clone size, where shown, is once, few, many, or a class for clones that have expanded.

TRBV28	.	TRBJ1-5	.	TGTGCCAGCAGTAGGAGAACAGGCCAGCATTTT	CASSRRTGQHF
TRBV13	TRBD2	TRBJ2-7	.	TGTGCCAGCAGCTTAGTACTAGCGGGGACCTACGAGCAGTACTTC	CASSLVLAGTYEQYF
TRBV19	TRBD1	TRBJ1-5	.	TGTGCCAGTAGTCTACAGGGGGAACAGCCCCAGCATTTT	CASSLQGEQPQHF
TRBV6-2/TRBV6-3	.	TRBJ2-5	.	TGTGCCAGCAGTTCCCCGTACGGAGGAGAGACCCAGTACTTC	CASSSPYGGETQYF
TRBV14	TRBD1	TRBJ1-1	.	TGTGCCAGCAGCCAACCCAGGGGGCACACTGAAGCTTTCTTT	CASSQPRGHTEAFF
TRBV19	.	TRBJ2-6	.	TGTGCCAGTAGTATTTCCCCCCTGGGGGTCGGGGCCAACGTCCTGACTTTC	CASSISPLGVGANVLTF
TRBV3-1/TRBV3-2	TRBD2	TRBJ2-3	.	TGTGCCAGCAGCCCCGGGACTAGCGGGCTTAATACGCAGTATTTT	CASSPGTSGLNTQYF
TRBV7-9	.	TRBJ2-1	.	TGTGCCAGCAGCCCGGGATCCTACAATGAGCAGTTCTTC	CASSPGSYNEQFF
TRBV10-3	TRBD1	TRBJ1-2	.	TGTGCCATCAGTGAGACCGGGACAGGGCCCATCTACACCTTC	CAISETGTGPIYTF
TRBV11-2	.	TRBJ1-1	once	TGTGCCAGCAGCACCGGGACGAACACTGAAGCTTTCTTT	CASSTGTNTEAFF
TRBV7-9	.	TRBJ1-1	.	TGTGCCCCCCAAACTTACGGGAACACTGAAGCTTTCTTT	CAPQTYGNTEAFF
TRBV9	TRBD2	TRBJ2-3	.	TGTGCCAGCAGCGTAGGTCCGGGAGGGTCCACAGATACGCAGTATTTT	CASSVGPGGSTDTQYF
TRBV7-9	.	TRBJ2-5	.	TGTGCCAGCAGCGTCGGTCGACAGGTCCAAGAGACCCAGTACTTC	CASSVGRQVQETQYF
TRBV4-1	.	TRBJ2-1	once	TGCGCCAGCAGCCAAATCCTTGGGGGATCCTACAATGAGCAGTTCTTC	CASSQILGGSYNEQFF
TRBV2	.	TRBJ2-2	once	TGTGCCAGCAGTCGCTGGGGGACCGGGGAGCTGTTTTTT	CASSRWGTGELFF
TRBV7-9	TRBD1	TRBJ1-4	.	TGTGCCAGCAGCGAAGTACAGGGGGCTTTCGAGCGTAATGAAAAACTGTTTTTT	CASSEVQGAFERNEKLFF
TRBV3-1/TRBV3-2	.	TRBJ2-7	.	TGTGCCAGCAGCCAAGAGCAGCAACTTGGGGGTTACGAGCAGTACTTC	CASSQEQQLGGYEQYF
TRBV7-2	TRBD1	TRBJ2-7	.	TGTGCCAGCAGCTTAGGGACAGGAAACTACGAGCAGTACTTC	CASSLGTGNYEQYF
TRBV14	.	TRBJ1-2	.	TGTGCCAGCAGCCAACTATCTGGGGACATCTATGGCTACACCTTC	CASSQLSGDIYGYTF
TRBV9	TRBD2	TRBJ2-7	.	TGTGCCAGCAGCGGGCTAGCGGCCTACGAGCAGTACTTC	CASSGLAAYEQYF